The clone carrying this T cell receptor (beta chain) was detected ten times or more. The CDR3 is 16 amino acids. Germline V CDR1 and CDR2: SGHRS, YFSETQ. J lost 1 base, V lost 4 bases, and 8 bases had no gene match. This sample was taken from a study of identical twins. TCRdb called the 5' RACE reads again in MiXCR, with one record for every CDR3 protein. This table holds around 650,000 distinct CDR3 sequences, under 8.5% found once. The data were also submitted as part of a second study, on yellow fever vaccine responses in identical twins.

The clonotype was recovered from a woman between 18 and 30 years old in good health. This chain connects TRBV5-1 to TRBJ2-7; 10 positions agree with TRBD1. The sequenced sample was PBMCs. This CDR3 reads CASSKEAGQGSYEQYF. The CDR3 nucleotides are TGCGCCAGCAGCAAGGAAGCGGGACAGGGGTCCTACGAGCAGTACTTC.